This TCR beta chain comes out of a study of Graves' ophthalmopathy and Graves' hyperthyroidism. A note on this clonotype: Because it lacks the conserved phenylalanine or tryptophan at the end, this CDR3 is likely a read error.

The authors diagnosed from clinical symptoms, serum thyroxine, TRAb, thyroid ultrasound and orbital computed tomography. For repertoire sequencing, the TCR beta CDR3 regions were amplified from RNA transcripts. The authors performed first-round RT-PCR with HTBI primers and then a second-round multiplex PCR. From the multiplex PCR reads, TCRdb called clonotypes with MiXCR, one entry per CDR3 protein. The sample has a few hundred thousand distinct CDR3 sequences, about 40% seen once. Trimming took off 6 bases at V and 4 bases at J, with 12 bases between the two ends. The CDR3 is 13 residues long. Germline values: CDR1 ENHRY, CDR2 SYGVKD.

The V gene is TRBV10-3, the J gene TRBJ1-1; possible D gene TRBD1, 6 bases. The TCR was taken from an adult man with Graves' hyperthyroidism. Sequencing input: peripheral blood or thyroid tissue (not recorded which). DNA of the CDR3: TGTGCCATCAGCTATACAGGGAGCACTGAAGCTTTCCTT. It codes for CAISYTGSTEAFL.